The entry that follows covers one T cell receptor (beta chain) sequence. In the study's own analysis: Using reference gene primer amplification, nucleated cell counts were estimated. Assay used: immunoSEQ multiplex PCR; TCRdb lists only in-frame clones, some missing. V, J and clone size are taken as reported in that table, and D and trimming were inferred from the DNA itself. This table has about 120,000 clones, around 89% appearing once. This specimen belongs to a study of blood T cell repertoires in COVID-19. Study summary: Samples taken during acute and convalescent COVID-19 were collected in the United States, Italy and Spain. T cells, B-cell-depleted T cells, or PBMCs supplied cDNA or gDNA.

The Seattle site enrolled patients during active infection and followed them longitudinally. Trimming took off 6 bases at V and 6 bases at J, with 12 bases between the two ends. The CDR3 covers 12 residues. Germline V gives CDR1 SNHLY, CDR2 FYNNEI. V usage is TRBV2 and J usage is TRBJ2-7; tentatively, D is TRBD1 (5 bases). This TCR was sampled from a man in his 60s with COVID-19, enrolled during active disease. The sample taken for sequencing was peripheral blood. CDR3 amino acids: CASSRQSVEQYF. The DNA for the CDR3 is TGTGCCAGCAGCAGACAGTCCGTCGAGCAGTACTTC.